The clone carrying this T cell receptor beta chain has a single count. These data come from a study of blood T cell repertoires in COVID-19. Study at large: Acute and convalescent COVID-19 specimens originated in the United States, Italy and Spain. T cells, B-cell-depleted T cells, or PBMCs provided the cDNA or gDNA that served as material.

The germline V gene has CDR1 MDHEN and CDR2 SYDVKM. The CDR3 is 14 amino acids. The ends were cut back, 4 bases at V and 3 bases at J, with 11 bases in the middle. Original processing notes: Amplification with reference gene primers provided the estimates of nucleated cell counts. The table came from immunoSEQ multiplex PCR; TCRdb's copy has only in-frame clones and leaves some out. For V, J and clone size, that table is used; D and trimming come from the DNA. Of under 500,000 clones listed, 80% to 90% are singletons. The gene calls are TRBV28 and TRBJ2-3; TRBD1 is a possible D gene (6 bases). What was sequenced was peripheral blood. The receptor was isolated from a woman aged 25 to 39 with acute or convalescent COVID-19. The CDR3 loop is CASSYTGLTDTQYF. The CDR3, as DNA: TGTGCCAGCAGTTATACAGGGTTGACAGATACGCAGTATTTT.